This T cell receptor beta chain appears in the sequencing data of a study of identifying expanded T cells in peripheral blood. Regarding the study as a whole: Clone count variance between two-week samples rose with total template count. Around 1.2 clones differed between technical replicates, versus approximately 17 and 20 over time.

Germline V gives CDR1 LNHDA, CDR2 SQIVND (reference sequence). The V and J ends lost 6 bases and 6 bases respectively, with 14 bases between them. The CDR3 is 14 amino acids. Worth noting for this clone: Its antigen is unidentified.

Sequenced by immunoSEQ multiplex PCR; TCRdb stores in-frame clones only, minus some. The repertoire has about 130,000 clones, approximately 86% of them found once; the top ten carry less than 10%. During the collection period, no donor immune events like infections were recorded. The sequence came from a person aged 18-70 years in good health. The chain employs TRBV19 and TRBJ2-2, with D perhaps TRBD1 or TRBD2 (6 bases each). The sequenced sample consisted of blood. This CDR3 reads CASRTGAWAGELFF. CDR3 in DNA: TGTGCCAGTAGAACGGGGGCGTGGGCCGGGGAGCTGTTTTTT.